These 15 T cell receptor beta chains were all obtained from the same sample, sequenced in a study of beta chain features in type 1 diabetes. Every bit of the isolated RNA underwent reverse transcription, so sequencing read expressed TCRB transcripts. TCRdb's copy holds only in-frame clones and misses some; the assay was immunoSEQ multiplex PCR. The profile shows 600,000 to 700,000 clones, 10% to 15% of them singletons. The study's findings and limits: Shortening of TCRB CDR3s, moderate but significant, appeared in all four CD4+ subsets of Type 1 diabetes patients.

Antigen specificity for these receptors is unknown. Material for sequencing was naive CD4+ T cells from blood. These receptors originate from a man between 18 and 35 years old with type 1 diabetes.

This clone was detected only a few times. The chain couples TRBV5-4 to TRBJ2-7; 8 bases agree with TRBD2. V shed 0 bases and J 4 bases; nucleotides not matched to a gene: 9. The length of the CDR3 is 16 residues. Germline CDR1 and CDR2: SGHNT and YYREEE (reference sequence). The CDR3 bases are TGTGCCAGCAGCTTGGGAGGTGCCGGGACTAGGTACGAGCAGTACTTC. It is translated as CASSLGGAGTRYEQYF.

This clone was detected only a few times. The chain is built from TRBV2 and TRBJ2-4; D gene unclear. The CDR3 runs 15 residues. CDR1 and CDR2 (germline): SNHLY, FYNNEI. Trimming removed 0 bases from V and 3 bases from J, with 9 bases in between. CDR3 protein: CASSEATNYKNIQYF. The CDR3 nucleotides read TGTGCCAGCAGTGAAGCCACTAACTACAAAAACATTCAGTACTTC. Complete variable domain (other parts from reference TRBV2 and TRBJ2-4): EPEVTQTPSHQVTQMGQEVILRCVPISNHLYFYWYRQILGQKVEFLVSFYNNEISEKSEIFDDQFSVERPDGSNFTLKIRSTKLEDSAMYFCASSEATNYKNIQYFGAGTRLSVL.

Only a few counts were recorded for this clone. The identical CDR3 is also encoded by other nucleotide sequences in the sample. J is TRBJ2-3 and V is TRBV7-9; D gene unclear. V was trimmed by 4 bases and J by 6 bases, leaving 8 bases between them. The CDR3 totals 12 residues. The germline gives CDR1 SEHNR, CDR2 FQNEAQ (reference sequence). The CDR3: CASSSGGDTQYF. The CDR3 bases are TGTGCCAGCAGCTCCGGTGGTGATACGCAGTATTTT.

This clone came up a few times. The CDR3, as DNA: TGCGCCAGCAGCCAAGATCACAGATCGGGGGGAGTCTACGAGCAGTACTTC. It encodes CASSQDHRSGGVYEQYF. The chain has TRBV4-1 and TRBJ2-7; 7 nucleotides line up with TRBD2. The germline gives CDR1 MGHRA, CDR2 YSYEKL. There are 17 residues in the CDR3. With 0 bases clipped from V and 3 bases from J, the junction kept 11 bases outside the gene matches.

In this sample, this clone turned up a few times. This chain joins TRBV9 and TRBJ1-2; TRBD1 might be the D (5 bases). Germline V lookup: CDR1 SGDLS, CDR2 YYNGEE. The CDR3 spans 12 residues. V dropped 4 bases and J dropped 5 bases, with 9 bases sitting between them. The chain's CDR3 is CASSSGFYGYTF. CDR3 DNA sequence: TGTGCCAGCAGCTCAGGGTTTTATGGCTACACCTTC.

This clone was seen more than once but under ten times. The chain combines TRBV6-4 with TRBJ2-3; TRBD1 aligns across 8 bases. CDR3 length equals 13 residues. After removal of 4 bases from V and 6 bases from J, the junction contained 3 bases not matched to a gene. Germline V lookup: CDR1 MRHNA, CDR2 SNTAGT. CDR3 coding DNA: TGTGCCAGCAGTGCGCAGGGGGCTGATACGCAGTATTTT. Translating it yields CASSAQGADTQYF.

The gene calls are TRBV2 and TRBJ2-5; D is uncertain. The CDR3 consists of 12 residues. Germline assignment: CDR1 SNHLY and CDR2 FYNNEI. Trimming cost V 2 bases and J 4 bases, with 5 bases left between them. CDR3 bases: TGTGCCAGCAGTGAACTCGTAGAGACCCAGTACTTC. The encoded protein is CASSELVETQYF.

This clone was picked up a small number of times. The chain combines TRBV5-4 with TRBJ1-1; 7 nucleotides align to TRBD1. The length of the CDR3 is 13 residues. J lost 3 bases, V lost 5 bases, and 4 bases had no gene match. The V gene's germline CDR1 is SGHNT and CDR2 YYREEE (reference sequence). CDR3 in amino acids: CASSFTGDTEAFF. The CDR3 nucleotides read TGTGCCAGCAGTTTTACAGGGGACACTGAAGCTTTCTTT.

This clone was seen a few times. The chain is built from TRBV13 and TRBJ2-3, with D perhaps given as TRBD1 or TRBD2 (5 bases each). CDR3 length equals 11 residues. Looked up from germline, CDR1 is PRHDT and CDR2 is FYEKMQ (reference sequence). V was clipped by 4 bases and J by 14 bases, with 13 bases between them. CDR3 loop: CASSSEGPAYF. The CDR3 DNA reads as TGTGCCAGCAGCTCCGAGGGACCGGCGTATTTT.

This clone appeared a few times. The chain recombines TRBV2 with TRBJ1-5; D is uncertain. V dropped 1 base and J dropped 5 bases, with 9 bases sitting between them. The CDR3 loop spans 14 amino acids. Germline assignment: CDR1 SNHLY and CDR2 FYNNEI. The CDR3 nucleotides read TGTGCCAGCAGTGAAGGTGCGGGTTATCAGCCCCAGCATTTT. As protein: CASSEGAGYQPQHF.

The table lists this clone with a few counts. This sample includes further DNA sequences coding for the same CDR3. V gene TRBV6-6 combines with J gene TRBJ2-7, with 9 nucleotides matching TRBD1. CDR1 and CDR2 from the germline V gene are MNHNY and SVGAGI (reference sequence). This CDR3 has 14 residues. Trimming cost V 6 bases and J 3 bases; bases outside gene matches: 6. CDR3 in amino acids: CASSSGTGSYEQYF. CDR3 sequence (DNA): TGTGCCAGCAGCTCCGGGACAGGGAGCTACGAGCAGTACTTC.

This clone was seen once. CDR3 DNA: TGTGCCAGCAGCGTAGGGGTCGCCAGATGGGAGACCCAGTACTTC. This translates into CASSVGVARWETQYF. The chain joins TRBV9 to TRBJ2-5; D call uncertain. Germline CDR1 SGDLS, CDR2 YYNGEE. The CDR3 covers 15 residues. V gave up 0 bases and J gave up 5 bases, with 14 bases separating them.

Only a few counts were recorded for this clone. This chain links TRBV30 with TRBJ1-2; D call uncertain. From germline, CDR1 is GTSNPN and CDR2 SVGIG (reference sequence). The CDR3 extends over 12 amino acids. The ends were cut back, 0 bases at V and 4 bases at J, with 6 bases in the middle. This chain's CDR3 is CAWSVLAYGYTF. CDR3 sequence (DNA): TGTGCCTGGAGTGTGTTAGCCTATGGCTACACCTTC.

This clone appeared a few times. The V and J genes are TRBV11-2 and TRBJ2-7; D call uncertain. Trimming shortened V by 0 bases and J by 6 bases, and 6 bases separated the two germline ends. Germline lookup yields CDR1 SGHAT and CDR2 FQNNGV. The CDR3 is made up of 12 amino acids. The CDR3 DNA sequence: TGTGCCAGCAGCTTAGATTTGTCCGAGCAGTACTTC. It is translated as CASSLDLSEQYF.

This clone has a single count. The rearrangement uses TRBV6-6 and TRBJ2-4; TRBD2 is a possible D gene (6 bases). Trimming left V 6 bases short and J 9 bases short, with 12 bases between. CDR1 and CDR2 from the germline V gene are MNHNY and SVGAGI (reference sequence). The CDR3 contains 12 residues. For the CDR3, the DNA is TGTGCCAGCAGGGCCGGGGGAGGCATTCAGTACTTC. As protein: CASRAGGGIQYF.